The source of this TCR beta chain is a study of CD8 T cells in Susac syndrome. Notes on the study in general: Regarding the TCR sequencing and HLA analysis, the study admitted that a relatively small number of individuals were involved.

Random hexamers primed reverse transcription of about 0.45 to 1 ug RNA. Amplification of TCR beta CDR3 by immunoSEQ multiplex PCR spanned 54 Vbeta and 13 Jbeta. Using its own MiXCR run on the immunoSEQ multiplex PCR reads, TCRdb lists one record per CDR3 protein. The repertoire holds 300,000 to 350,000 distinct CDR3 sequences, with 92% as singletons. The CDR3 extends over 12 amino acids. Trimming shortened V by 4 bases and J by 4 bases, and 7 bases separated the two germline ends. This clonotype has a single count. As yet, its antigen is unknown. The specimen sequenced was CD4+ T cells from PBMCs. The receptor was isolated from a human donor with multiple sclerosis. The V and J genes are TRBV12-3 or TRBV12-4 and TRBJ2-5; D is ambiguous. The CDR3 nucleotides are TGTGCCAGCAGTTCCGGTCGAGAGACCCAGTACTTC. It is translated as CASSSGRETQYF.